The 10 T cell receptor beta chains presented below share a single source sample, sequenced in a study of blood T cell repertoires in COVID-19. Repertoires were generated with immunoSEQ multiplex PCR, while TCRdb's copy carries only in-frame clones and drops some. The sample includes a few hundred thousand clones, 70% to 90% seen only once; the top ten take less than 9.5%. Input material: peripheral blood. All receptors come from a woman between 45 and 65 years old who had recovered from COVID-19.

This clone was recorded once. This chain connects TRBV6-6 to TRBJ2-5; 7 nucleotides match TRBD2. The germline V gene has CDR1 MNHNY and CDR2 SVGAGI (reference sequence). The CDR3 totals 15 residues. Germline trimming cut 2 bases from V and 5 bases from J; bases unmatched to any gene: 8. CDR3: CASSYGGRDSETQYF. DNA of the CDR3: TGTGCCAGCAGTTACGGGGGGAGGGACTCGGAGACCCAGTACTTC.

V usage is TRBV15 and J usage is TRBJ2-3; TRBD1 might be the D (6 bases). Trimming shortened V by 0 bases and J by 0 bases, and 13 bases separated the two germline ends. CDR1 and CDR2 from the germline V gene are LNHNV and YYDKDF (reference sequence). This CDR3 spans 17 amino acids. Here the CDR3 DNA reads TGTGCCACCAGCAGAGAAGGGACAAACCCTAGCACAGATACGCAGTATTTT. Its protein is CATSREGTNPSTDTQYF.

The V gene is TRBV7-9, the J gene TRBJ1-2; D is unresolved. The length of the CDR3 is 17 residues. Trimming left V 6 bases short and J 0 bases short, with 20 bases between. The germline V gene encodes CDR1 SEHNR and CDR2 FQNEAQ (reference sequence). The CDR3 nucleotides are TGTGCCAGCAGACCTCGAGGACGGGGAACTACTAACTATGGCTACACCTTC. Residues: CASRPRGRGTTNYGYTF.

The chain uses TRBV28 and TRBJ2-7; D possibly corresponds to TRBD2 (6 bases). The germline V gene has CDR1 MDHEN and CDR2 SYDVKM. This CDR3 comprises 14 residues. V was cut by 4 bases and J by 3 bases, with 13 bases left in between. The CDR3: CASSYPGEGYEQYF. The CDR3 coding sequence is TGTGCCAGCAGTTACCCGGGGGAAGGCTACGAGCAGTACTTC.

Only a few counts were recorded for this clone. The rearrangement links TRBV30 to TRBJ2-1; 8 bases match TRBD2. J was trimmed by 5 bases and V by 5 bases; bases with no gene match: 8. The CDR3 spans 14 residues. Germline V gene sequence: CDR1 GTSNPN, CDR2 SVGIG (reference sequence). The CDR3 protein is CAWRRGGSHNEQFF. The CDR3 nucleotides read TGTGCCTGGCGACGGGGGGGGTCCCACAATGAGCAGTTCTTC.

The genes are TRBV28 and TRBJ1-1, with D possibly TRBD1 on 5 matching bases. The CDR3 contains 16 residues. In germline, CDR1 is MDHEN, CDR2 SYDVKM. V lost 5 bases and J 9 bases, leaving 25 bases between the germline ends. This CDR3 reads CASSANSLGARTKAFF. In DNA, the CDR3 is TGTGCCAGCAGTGCCAACTCCCTAGGGGCCAGGACAAAAGCTTTCTTT.

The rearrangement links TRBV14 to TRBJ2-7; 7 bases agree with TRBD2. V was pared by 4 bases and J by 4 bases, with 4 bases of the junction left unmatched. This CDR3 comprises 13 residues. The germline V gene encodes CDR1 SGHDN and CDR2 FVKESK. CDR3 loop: CASSRYGGYEQYF. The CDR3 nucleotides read TGTGCCAGCAGCCGCTACGGGGGGTACGAGCAGTACTTC.

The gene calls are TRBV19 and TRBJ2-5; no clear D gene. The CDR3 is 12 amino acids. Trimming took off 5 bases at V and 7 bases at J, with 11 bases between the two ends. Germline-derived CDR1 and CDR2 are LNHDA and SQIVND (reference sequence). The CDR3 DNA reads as TGTGCCAGTAGTCCTGCGTTCGGGACCCAGTACTTC. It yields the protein CASSPAFGTQYF. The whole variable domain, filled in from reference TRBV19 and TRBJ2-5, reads DGGITQSPKYLFRKEGQNVTLSCEQNLNHDAMYWYRQDPGQGLRLIYYSQIVNDFQKGDIAEGYSVSREKKESFPLTVTSAQKNPTAFYLCASSPAFGTQYFGPGTRLLVL.

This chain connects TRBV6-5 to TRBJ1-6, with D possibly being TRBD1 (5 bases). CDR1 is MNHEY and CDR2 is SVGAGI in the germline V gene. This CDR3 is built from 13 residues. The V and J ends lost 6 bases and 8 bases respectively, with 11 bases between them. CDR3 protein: CASRLGGDSPLHF. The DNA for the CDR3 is TGTGCCAGCAGGCTCGGGGGGGATTCACCCCTCCACTTT.

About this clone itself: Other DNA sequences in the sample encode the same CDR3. CDR3 sequence: CASSVGGTGNYGYTF. The CDR3, as DNA: TGTGCCAGCAGCGTAGGAGGGACAGGAAACTATGGCTACACCTTC. The chain carries TRBV9 and TRBJ1-2; 8 bases agree with TRBD1. Germline V gene sequence: CDR1 SGDLS, CDR2 YYNGEE. The CDR3 contains 15 residues. V shed 0 bases and J 2 bases; nucleotides not matched to a gene: 3.